This T cell receptor beta chain was captured by sequencing in a study of T cells in Graves' hyperthyroidism and ophthalmopathy. Broader study findings: Stable hyperthyroidism and ophthalmopathy were separated using 13 V-J signatures. In validation, the model predicted ophthalmopathy. These predictions came a median roughly 6 months before onset.

This clonotype was counted only a few times. What it binds is not known. Germline CDR1 is SGHRS and CDR2 is YFSETQ. The V and J ends lost 0 bases and 9 bases, in that order; junction bases with no gene match: 5. The CDR3 length is 15 residues. RNA transcripts were the template for amplifying TCR beta CDR3 regions. TCR CDR3 regions were first amplified by RT-PCR with HTBI primers. TCRdb reprocessed the multiplex PCR reads via MiXCR and lists one record per CDR3 protein. The top ten clones hold 47% of a sample with 560,000 or so distinct CDR3 sequences, just under 20% of them seen once. The J gene is TRBJ1-6, the V gene TRBV5-1, with 8 bases fitting TRBD1. What was sequenced was blood. This receptor was identified in a man aged 35 to 55 with Graves' ophthalmopathy. CDR3 bases: TGCGCCAGCAGCTTGGCCCAGGGGGCAGGTTCACCCCTCCACTTT. The encoded protein is CASSLAQGAGSPLHF.